The subject of this entry is one T cell receptor (beta chain). Other DNA sequences of this sample code for an identical CDR3. These data originate in a study of cytomegalovirus exposure and HLA in healthy donors. Germline CDR1 is GTSNPN and CDR2 is SVGIG (reference sequence). The CDR3 length is 13 residues. Trimming left V 0 bases short and J 0 bases short, with 6 bases between. PCR was performed using 60 Vbeta and 13 Jbeta primers. Sequenced by immunoSEQ multiplex PCR; TCRdb stores in-frame clones only, minus some. This sample has approximately 130,000 clones, with 75% to 90% found just once. Input material: PBMCs. The genes are TRBV30 and TRBJ2-7, with TRBD2 as a possible D gene (6 bases). This TCR derives from a man aged 40-50 years in good health and CMV-seronegative. The CDR3, as DNA: TGTGCCTGGAGTGTCGGGAGCTCCTACGAGCAGTACTTC. This gives the protein CAWSVGSSYEQYF. Full variable domain (missing parts from reference TRBV30 and TRBJ2-7): SQTIHQWPATLVQPVGSPLSLECTVEGTSNPNLYWYRQAAGRGLQLLFYSVGIGQISSEVPQNLSASRPQDRQFILSSKKLLLSDSGFYLCAWSVGSSYEQYFGPGTRLTVT.